One and the same sample provided the 30 T cell receptor beta chains below, sequenced in a study of shared clonotypes between healthy human individuals. Sequencing was performed with immunoSEQ multiplex PCR; in TCRdb, only in-frame clones are kept and a portion is missing. This sample yields roughly 490,000 clones, of which 70% to 80% are seen a single time; 10% to 15% belongs to the top ten. Specimen: PBMCs. Receptors originate from a woman aged 40 to 55 in good health. Some clones in this sample may be carry-over from other donors' samples.

The V and J genes are TRBV10-3 and TRBJ2-1, with TRBD2 identical over 12 bases. Germline values: CDR1 ENHRY, CDR2 SYGVKD. The CDR3 loop spans 14 amino acids. The junction had 6 bases not matched to a gene; V was cut back by 10 bases and J by 5 bases. The CDR3 DNA follows: TGTGCCACGAGGACTAGCGGGACCGACAATGAGCAGTTCTTC. Protein: CATRTSGTDNEQFF.

The chain links TRBV27 to TRBJ2-7; D is ambiguous. Germline lookup yields CDR1 MNHEY and CDR2 SMNVEV (reference sequence). The CDR3 totals 12 residues. Trimming took off 4 bases at V and 7 bases at J, with 11 bases between the two ends. CDR3: CASSSPREEQYF. CDR3 DNA sequence: TGTGCCAGCAGTTCTCCTCGAGAAGAGCAGTACTTC.

The J gene is TRBJ1-5, the V gene TRBV7-8; the D gene is possibly TRBD1 (6 bases). CDR1 SGHVS and CDR2 FQNEAQ come from the germline V gene. This CDR3 region has 18 residues. The V and J ends lost 0 bases and 5 bases respectively, with 20 bases between them. CDR3 in amino acids: CASSLAGGSLVPDQPQHF. The DNA of the CDR3 is TGTGCCAGCAGCTTAGCGGGGGGCAGCCTAGTCCCCGATCAGCCCCAGCATTTT.

The chain is built from TRBV6-5 and TRBJ2-3, with TRBD1 matching 8 bases. The V and J ends lost 3 bases and 5 bases, in that order; junction bases with no gene match: 4. The CDR3 loop spans 14 amino acids. Germline CDR1 and CDR2: MNHEY and SVGAGI. CDR3 loop: CASSYSGGLDTQYF. CDR3 nucleotide sequence: TGTGCCAGCAGTTATTCAGGGGGCTTAGATACGCAGTATTTT.

This clone was recorded only once. The genes are TRBV6-1 and TRBJ2-5; D gene unclear. The V gene's germline CDR1 is MNHNS and CDR2 SASEGT. CDR3 size: 15 residues. Deletions cut 0 bases from V and 2 bases from J, with 10 bases between. CDR3 bases: TGTGCCAGCAGTGAAGCCCCGGGTTCACAAGAGACCCAGTACTTC. This codes for CASSEAPGSQETQYF.

This chain uses TRBV28 with TRBJ1-2; tentatively, D is TRBD1 (6 bases). The CDR3 loop spans 14 amino acids. Germline assignment: CDR1 MDHEN and CDR2 SYDVKM. V dropped 7 bases and J dropped 2 bases, with 14 bases sitting between them. DNA for the CDR3: TGTGCCAGCACCAATGGGGGGCCCAACTATGGCTACACCTTC. Translation gives CASTNGGPNYGYTF.

The chain is built from TRBV4-1 and TRBJ1-6, with 11 bases matching TRBD1. The CDR3 covers 14 residues. The V and J ends lost 5 bases and 8 bases, in that order; junction bases with no gene match: 2. The germline V gene has CDR1 MGHRA and CDR2 YSYEKL. The CDR3 reads CASSGTGGHSPLHF. The CDR3 DNA reads TGCGCCAGCAGCGGGACAGGGGGTCATTCACCCCTCCACTTT.

The rearrangement uses TRBV4-2 and TRBJ2-3; 14 nucleotides agree with TRBD2. The V gene end was trimmed by 1 base and the J gene end by 4 bases; junction bases not matched to a gene: 4. Germline CDR1 LGHNA, CDR2 YNFKEQ. The CDR3 spans 17 residues. The CDR3 DNA follows: TGTGCCAGCAGCCAAGGGGGGACTAGCGGGAGCCCAGATACGCAGTATTTT. This gives the protein CASSQGGTSGSPDTQYF.

The rearrangement links TRBV7-8 to TRBJ1-1; a weak D match, TRBD1 (6 bases). Germline V gene sequence: CDR1 SGHVS, CDR2 FQNEAQ. This CDR3 is built from 16 residues. Trimming left V 4 bases short and J 1 base short, with 16 bases between. The CDR3 spells CASSSYKDSSNTEAFF. CDR3 bases: TGTGCCAGCAGCTCCTATAAGGACAGCTCGAACACTGAAGCTTTCTTT. The variable domain in full, completed from reference TRBV7-8 and TRBJ1-1, reads GAGVSQSPRYKVAKRGQDVALRCDPISGHVSLFWYQQALGQGPEFLTYFQNEAQLDKSGLPSDRFFAERPEGSVSTLKIQRTQQEDSAVYLCASSSYKDSSNTEAFFGQGTRLTVV.

The chain is built from TRBV7-2 and TRBJ2-7; D could derive from TRBD1 or TRBD2 (5 bases each). Trimming took 5 bases from V and 0 from J, leaving 14 bases between them. In germline, CDR1 is SGHTA, CDR2 FQGNSA. The CDR3 is 15 residues long. In nucleotides, the CDR3 is TGTGCCAGCAGCATAAATCCGGGACCCTCCTACGAGCAGTACTTC. Amino acid sequence: CASSINPGPSYEQYF.

On this clone itself: This sequence is one base from a far larger clone and is likely a read error. This chain joins TRBV27 and TRBJ1-3; the match to TRBD1 covers 8 bases. The CDR3 is made up of 12 amino acids. Looked up from germline, CDR1 is MNHEY and CDR2 is SMNVEV (reference sequence). DNA for the CDR3: TGTGCCAGCGGGGACAGGAGAAACACCGTATATTTT. Its translation is CASGDRRNTVYF.

A word on this clone: One end of the junction fails to match germline, which may point to a read error. The rearrangement links TRBV27 to TRBJ2-7; D possibly corresponds to TRBD1 (6 bases). Per the germline V gene, CDR1 is MNHEY and CDR2 is SMNVEV (reference sequence). This CDR3 spans 18 amino acids. The CDR3 loop reads CAGSKRVQGRVGYYEQYF. Written as DNA, the CDR3 is TGTGCCGGCAGTAAACGCGTCCAGGGGCGCGTTGGGTACTACGAGCAGTACTTC.

This rearrangement joins TRBV27 to TRBJ2-5; D could derive from TRBD1 or TRBD2 (5 bases each). The CDR3 runs 13 residues. V lost 3 bases to trimming and J lost 3 bases, with 8 bases between them. Germline CDR1 reads MNHEY; CDR2 reads SMNVEV (reference sequence). DNA of the CDR3: TGTGCCAGCAGTTTGGGGGTCGAAGAGACCCAGTACTTC. Encoded protein: CASSLGVEETQYF.

The chain combines TRBV10-3 with TRBJ2-3; D is perhaps TRBD1 or TRBD2 (5 bases each). The V gene lost 3 bases and the J gene lost 4 bases, with 14 bases spanning the gap. The germline V gene has CDR1 ENHRY and CDR2 SYGVKD. The CDR3 is 15 residues long. The CDR3, as DNA: TGTGCCATCAGTGACCGAGGACGAGGGGCAGATACGCAGTATTTT. Encoded protein: CAISDRGRGADTQYF.

This chain links TRBV28 with TRBJ2-1; 11 bases agree with TRBD2. This CDR3 is 17 amino acids long. V shed 2 bases, J shed 9 bases, and the junction held 12 bases outside the gene matches. Germline V gene data show CDR1 as MDHEN and CDR2 as SYDVKM. The CDR3 is CASSLELAGVIWGEQFF. Here the CDR3 DNA reads TGTGCCAGCAGTTTAGAACTAGCGGGAGTTATTTGGGGTGAGCAGTTCTTC.

The chain joins TRBV2 to TRBJ1-2; D might be TRBD1 (5 bases). The CDR3 has 13 amino acids. The V gene's germline CDR1 is SNHLY and CDR2 FYNNEI. V gave up 7 bases and J gave up 1 base, with 10 bases separating them. The CDR3 here is CASTGNINYGYTF. The CDR3 bases are TGTGCCAGCACAGGGAATATTAACTATGGCTACACCTTC.

The V call is TRBV19, the J call TRBJ1-5; 7 nucleotides match TRBD1. There are 15 residues in the CDR3. Germline CDR1 LNHDA, CDR2 SQIVND (reference sequence). Trimming removed 7 bases from V and 5 bases from J; junction bases left unmatched: 11. CDR3 nucleotide sequence: TGTGCCAGTACCTCCAGACAGGGAGGGGATCAGCCCCAGCATTTT. It yields the protein CASTSRQGGDQPQHF.

V usage is TRBV28 and J usage is TRBJ2-1, with D unclear. This CDR3 comprises 13 residues. CDR1 and CDR2 (germline): MDHEN, SYDVKM. Trimming removed 3 bases from V and 6 bases from J, with 9 bases in between. The CDR3 here is CASSFGPPNEQFF. CDR3 DNA: TGTGCCAGCAGTTTCGGACCCCCCAATGAGCAGTTCTTC.

This clone appeared a few times. The J gene is TRBJ1-1, the V gene TRBV6-6; D unclear. From germline, CDR1 is MNHNY and CDR2 SVGAGI (reference sequence). CDR3 size: 13 residues. Trimming cost V 6 bases and J 6 bases, with 14 bases left between them. As DNA, the CDR3 is TGTGCCAGCAGGCCTACTCTTTCCGCTGAAGCTTTCTTT. Its translation is CASRPTLSAEAFF.

V gene TRBV11-2 combines with J gene TRBJ2-7; D may be TRBD1 or TRBD2 (6 bases each). This CDR3 has 13 residues. Germline values: CDR1 SGHAT, CDR2 FQNNGV. V gave up 1 base and J gave up 10 bases, with 14 bases separating them. CDR3 nucleotides: TGTGCCAGCAGCTTAGCGGGAGAGGGGGTACAGTACTTC. Amino acid sequence: CASSLAGEGVQYF.

The chain is built from TRBV10-2 and TRBJ1-4; 7 positions agree with TRBD1. CDR1 is WSHSY and CDR2 is SAAADI in the germline V gene. After removal of 8 bases from V and 8 bases from J, the junction contained 11 bases not matched to a gene. The CDR3 covers 14 residues. CDR3 sequence (DNA): TGCGCCAGCGGTCCAGGGGGGCGCTTAGAAAAACTGTTTTTT. Its translation: CASGPGGRLEKLFF.

The rearrangement joins TRBV18 to TRBJ2-1, with 9 bases fitting TRBD2. Germline-derived CDR1 and CDR2 are KGHSH and LQKENI. The trim removed 2 bases at V and 7 bases at J, leaving 9 bases unmatched. CDR3 size: 16 residues. The CDR3 here is CASSPGLAGSRNEQFF. The CDR3 region has the DNA TGTGCCAGCTCACCAGGGCTAGCGGGATCCCGAAATGAGCAGTTCTTC.

V and J are TRBV5-1 and TRBJ2-5; 10 bases fit TRBD1. Near its end, the DNA agrees better with TRBJ2-7, so the J call may be wrong. Germline loops: CDR1 SGHRS, CDR2 YFSETQ. This CDR3 contains 15 residues. Here the CDR3 DNA reads TGCGCCAGCAGCTTCGGGACAGGGGCAGGTTACGAGCAGTACTTC. Its translation is CASSFGTGAGYEQYF.

This chain joins TRBV14 and TRBJ2-1, with 14 bases fitting TRBD2. In germline, CDR1 is SGHDN, CDR2 FVKESK. With 3 bases clipped from V and 7 bases from J, the junction kept 2 bases outside the gene matches. The CDR3 has 15 amino acids. The CDR3 region has the DNA TGTGCCAGCAGCCACAGGACTAGCGGGAGGAATGAGCAGTTCTTC. This encodes CASSHRTSGRNEQFF.

The chain recombines TRBV5-1 with TRBJ2-5; 14 nucleotides line up with TRBD2. With V trimmed by 5 bases and J by 10 bases, 7 bases remained unmatched. CDR3 length: 14 amino acids. Looked up from germline, CDR1 is SGHRS and CDR2 is YFSETQ. The CDR3 protein is CASRGLAGDEDQYF. As DNA, the CDR3 is TGCGCCAGCAGGGGACTAGCGGGAGATGAGGACCAGTACTTC.

The sample holds a few counts of this clone. This chain joins TRBV19 and TRBJ1-2; possibly TRBD1 for D (6 bases). V was cut by 10 bases and J by 3 bases, with 18 bases left in between. CDR3 size: 14 residues. Germline assignment: CDR1 LNHDA and CDR2 SQIVND (reference sequence). The CDR3 bases are TGTGCCACCAGTCGCAGGGGAAGAGACTATGGCTACACCTTC. Amino acids: CATSRRGRDYGYTF.

This clone has just a few counts. CDR3 nucleotide sequence: TGCGCCAGCAGCCTCGGACCCGGGGAGCTGTTTTTT. This sequence encodes CASSLGPGELFF. The V call is TRBV5-1, the J call TRBJ2-2; no definite D call. CDR3 length equals 12 residues. Trimming cost V 4 bases and J 6 bases, with 7 bases left between them. Looked up from germline, CDR1 is SGHRS and CDR2 is YFSETQ.

The rearrangement uses TRBV18 and TRBJ2-1; TRBD2 aligns across 11 bases. With 3 bases clipped from V and 8 bases from J, the junction kept 6 bases outside the gene matches. The germline gives CDR1 KGHSH, CDR2 LQKENI. This CDR3 is 15 amino acids long. The CDR3, as DNA: TGTGCCAGCTCACCTGTAGCGGGAGGGCCCCATGAGCAGTTCTTC. As protein: CASSPVAGGPHEQFF.

V is TRBV5-1 and J is TRBJ2-3, with no clear D. This CDR3 comprises 13 residues. V shed 2 bases and J shed 2 bases, with 6 bases lying between them. Germline V lookup: CDR1 SGHRS, CDR2 YFSETQ. CDR3 loop: CASSLGNTDTQYF. The CDR3 coding sequence is TGCGCCAGCAGCTTAGGTAACACAGATACGCAGTATTTT.

The chain links TRBV4-1 to TRBJ2-2; D gene uncertain. V was shortened by 6 bases and J by 1 base, with 9 bases between the two germline ends. Germline assignment: CDR1 MGHRA and CDR2 YSYEKL. This CDR3 is built from 14 residues. The CDR3 is CASRYNGNTGELFF. CDR3 in DNA: TGCGCCAGCAGGTATAATGGGAACACCGGGGAGCTGTTTTTT.